This T cell receptor beta chain is from a study of shared clonotypes between healthy human individuals (dated by TCRdb to the early 2020s). As for the study more broadly: A couple of women and a few men aged 18 to 49 years were included in the cohort. Per donor, three plates each were used for CD4 naive and CD4 memory, two for CD8 naive, and one for CD8 memory. Each donor's leukapheresis produced roughly between roughly 0.85 and 9.5 billion PBMCs. To estimate repertoire size and how much clonotype sharing occurs between individuals, the study deeply sequenced the blood TCR repertoires of about 5 healthy adults. To increase sequencing depth and limit assay-specific biases, TCR repertoire library preparation and sequencing were carried out by different laboratories using diverse techniques.

Beyond this particular receptor, the publication reports: The small number of donors limited the genetic and exposure-history diversity represented. Sampling was limited to blood, and TCR repertoires in tissue likely differ from TCR repertoires in blood. Compared with non-shared clonotypes, clonotypes shared by all four sorted-subset donors had higher generation probabilities. Pairwise subsampling indicated that sequencing depth was expected to affect the degree of clonotype sharing among donors. Naive subsets generally had larger estimated clonotype richness than memory subsets. Rarefaction of sorted-subset datasets indicated incomplete sequencing despite the large sequencing depth. About 5% of naive CD4, 3.5% of naive CD8, approximately 2.2% of memory CD4, and less than 0.45% of memory CD8 clonotypes were shared across several donors.

TCR CDR3 regions were amplified from genomic DNA by multiplex PCR using the deep immunoSEQ assay. Extracted genomic DNA from each cell subset was distributed evenly across all wells of several immunoSEQ 96-well plates, and each plate was treated as a replicate. For sorted subsets, each replicate PCR was loaded with around 200 ng genomic DNA, equivalent to 30,000 or so T cell genomes. Purified libraries were measured with a Qubit 3.0 fluorometer, size-checked on a Bioanalyzer 2100, and measured again with the KAPA Library Quantification kit. Every immunoSEQ 96-well plate was sequenced on a separate single-read 150-cycle Illumina NextSeq 550 flow cell. The authors' analysis ran thus. Because the immunoSEQ output included only junctional sequences and no quality scores, the filtering could not be the same as the filtering used for full-length reads. To assign V/J genes and CDR3, sequences were annotated using PyIR, a Python wrapper for IgBLAST v1.9, with IMGT germline references. Reads were removed for weak V/J assignments (E-value above 1e-6), missing CDR3, stop codons, out-of-frame junctions, or ambiguous translated residues. V3J clonotypes were defined by identical inferred V gene, J gene, and CDR3 amino acid sequence. Percentage overlap between repertoires was calculated by dividing the number of shared unique clonotypes by the size of the smaller repertoire. RTK rarefaction, the Chao1 estimator, and Recon v2.1 estimates of unobserved clonotypes were used to assess repertoire richness. OLGA was used to compute generation probabilities for all TCRbeta clonotypes that the gDNA method yielded from a handful of donors. Held by TCRdb, this immuneACCESS table contains in-frame sequences only and omits some clones. Under half of the omission traces to an unresolved V gene where checked; the cause of the rest is unknown. The V and J calls and the clone size are those of that table, but D and trimming were determined from the DNA. Across this sample there are about 510,000 clones, with 96% seen only once. The top ten clones comprise 0.06% of the sample.

With respect to this clone: This clone's antigen is unknown. Per-nucleotide qualities are absent, and no much larger clonotype sits a single base away.

The germline V gene (reference sequence) provides CDR1 SSHAT and CDR2 FNYEAQ. Taken from cysteine to phenylalanine, the CDR3 has 11 residues. This entry keeps only the CDR3 DNA: 33 bases, framed from base 1. Deletion took 5 bases off V and 4 bases off J, with a span of 3 bases between the germline ends. The donors were healthy, HIV-negative adults who had no recently reported acute infections or vaccinations. All donors were Caucasian adults living in Nashville, Tennessee, USA. CD4+ T cells were enriched through magnetic negative selection, after which naive cells were positively selected on CD45RA and the remaining negative fraction served as the memory subset. After blood collection by leukapheresis, PBMCs were isolated using Ficoll-Histopaque density gradient centrifugation and then cryopreserved in the vapor phase of liquid nitrogen. Purity and quantity of every magnetically sorted T cell population were checked by analytical flow cytometry. Genomic DNA was isolated from every sorted fraction and measured by UV absorbance on a Nanodrop 2000c.

The sequenced sample was naive CD4+ T cells sorted from blood. The sample's cell subset or site label is to be understood as: CD45RA+ positively selected. The receptor comes from a woman in her twenties or thirties in good health. The receptor chain draws on TRBV7-7 and TRBJ1-3; the D gene is not confidently resolved. Read as DNA, the sequence is TGTGCCAGCAGCGCAGGAAACACCATATATTTT. Translated, this gives CASSAGNTIYF.